The 23 T cell receptor beta chains below were found in one sample sequenced in a study of breast tumors, draining lymph nodes, adjacent tissues. Each CDR3 protein gets one entry after TCRdb re-called the multiplex PCR reads with MiXCR. Of 80,000 to 130,000 distinct CDR3 sequences in the sample, less than 25% were seen once. The lymph nodes were axillary draining lymph nodes from breast cancer patients. The specimen sequenced was axillary lymph node tissue. These receptors were collected from a female donor with breast cancer. Some clones in this sample may be carry-over from other donors' samples.

In its sample, this clonotype was seen many times. The chain couples TRBV6-1 to TRBJ2-7; TRBD2 aligns across 10 bases. Germline V gene sequence: CDR1 MNHNS, CDR2 SASEGT. This CDR3 has 15 residues. With V trimmed by 3 bases and J by 3 bases, 5 bases remained unmatched. The CDR3 reads CASSDPPSGSYEQYF. CDR3 coding DNA: TGTGCCAGCAGTGACCCCCCTAGCGGGAGCTACGAGCAGTACTTC.

As to this clonotype: A clone one base away is much larger, so this may be a read error. The chain recombines TRBV27 with TRBJ2-7; TRBD2 agrees at 13 bases. CDR1 and CDR2 from the germline V gene are MNHEY and SMNVEV (reference sequence). CDR3 length: 15 residues. With V trimmed by 6 bases and J by 6 bases, 8 bases remained unmatched. CDR3 loop: CASRHGTSGAFEQYF. CDR3 nucleotides: TGTGCCAGCAGGCATGGGACTAGCGGGGCCTTCGAGCAGTACTTC.

This clonotype was observed at least ten times. The chain links TRBV5-1 to TRBJ1-6; D remains unclear. The CDR3 runs to 14 residues. CDR1 SGHRS and CDR2 YFSETQ come from the germline V gene. V was pared by 4 bases and J by 6 bases, with 11 bases between. The CDR3 here is CASSLPDLNSPLHF. The CDR3 coding sequence is TGCGCCAGCAGCCTGCCGGATCTTAATTCACCCCTCCACTTT.

This clonotype has ten or more counts. CDR3 sequence (DNA): TGTGCCAGCGACAGGGCGGGAGCAGATACGCAGTATTTT. Its translation is CASDRAGADTQYF. The chain has TRBV2 and TRBJ2-3; D may match TRBD1 or TRBD2 (7 bases each). The germline V and J ends were trimmed by 8 bases and 4 bases, with 13 bases remaining between them. CDR3 size: 13 residues. The germline V gene encodes CDR1 SNHLY and CDR2 FYNNEI. The entire variable domain, with the rest obtained from reference TRBV2 and TRBJ2-3, is as follows: EPEVTQTPSHQVTQMGQEVILRCVPISNHLYFYWYRQILGQKVEFLVSFYNNEISEKSEIFDDQFSVERPDGSNFTLKIRSTKLEDSAMYFCASDRAGADTQYFGPGTRLTVL.

This clonotype was picked up many times. The V call is TRBV11-2, the J call TRBJ1-3; D is possibly TRBD1 (5 bases). Germline V gene lookup returns CDR1 SGHAT and CDR2 FQNNGV. The CDR3 is 16 residues long. Between the trimmed V and J ends, which lost 0 bases and 4 bases, there was a span of 13 bases. This chain's CDR3 is CASSLDWAGSGNTIYF. The CDR3 region has the DNA TGTGCCAGCAGCTTAGATTGGGCAGGGTCAGGAAACACCATATATTTT. Combining the CDR3 with reference TRBV11-2 and TRBJ1-3 gives the whole variable domain EAGVAQSPRYKIIEKRQSVAFWCNPISGHATLYWYQQILGQGPKLLIQFQNNGVVDDSQLPKDRFSAERLKGVDSTLKIQPAKLEDSAVYLCASSLDWAGSGNTIYFGEGSWLTVV.

This clonotype was counted at least ten times. The chain combines TRBV7-9 with TRBJ2-1, with TRBD1 matching 9 bases. Germline V gene data show CDR1 as SEHNR and CDR2 as FQNEAQ (reference sequence). Germline trimming cut 4 bases from V and 6 bases from J; bases unmatched to any gene: 10. There are 16 residues in the CDR3. This CDR3 reads CASSWDRDFPFNEQFF. The CDR3 coding sequence is TGTGCCAGCAGCTGGGACAGGGACTTCCCTTTCAATGAGCAGTTCTTC.

This clonotype was detected many times. The chain uses TRBV6-5 and TRBJ1-6, with TRBD1 matching 8 bases. The V and J ends lost 7 bases and 2 bases, in that order; junction bases with no gene match: 16. Germline V gives CDR1 MNHEY, CDR2 SVGAGI. CDR3 size: 19 residues. The DNA for the CDR3 is TGTGCCAGCACCCTATTTCGAGTTGCAGGGGGCGCCTATAATTCACCCCTCCACTTT. Protein: CASTLFRVAGGAYNSPLHF.

This clonotype was detected many times. The V and J genes are TRBV6-1 and TRBJ1-4; unclear D gene. Germline V gene data show CDR1 as MNHNS and CDR2 as SASEGT. The V gene lost 4 bases and the J gene lost 8 bases, with 11 bases spanning the gap. The CDR3 is made up of 13 amino acids. The CDR3 loop reads CASSVWGIEKLFF. In DNA, the CDR3 is TGTGCCAGCAGTGTCTGGGGAATAGAAAAACTGTTTTTT.

Points on this clonotype: A read error is possible here, since a much larger clone lies one base away. This sequence joins TRBV6-2 or TRBV6-3 and TRBJ2-3; D gene ambiguous. V lost 5 bases to trimming and J lost 3 bases, with 15 bases between them. CDR3 length equals 15 residues. CDR1 is MNHEY, CDR2 SVGEGT, per germline. The CDR3 DNA sequence: TGTGCCAGCAGTCGCTTAGGCGGACGTACAGATACGCAGTATTTT. It codes for CASSRLGGRTDTQYF.

This clonotype was observed many times. The chain employs TRBV12-3 or TRBV12-4 and TRBJ2-1; the D gene is possibly TRBD2 (6 bases). The CDR3 is made up of 16 amino acids. Deletions cut 0 bases from V and 5 bases from J, with 14 bases between. The CDR3 sequence: CASSLALANLHNEQFF. The CDR3 coding sequence is TGTGCCAGCAGTTTAGCTCTAGCGAACTTGCACAATGAGCAGTTCTTC.

A remark on this clonotype: The germline gene is not matched at one end of the junction; a read error may be the cause. The J gene is TRBJ2-1, the V gene TRBV27; TRBD2 matches 7 bases. CDR3 length equals 16 residues. Germline V CDR1 and CDR2: MNHEY, SMNVEV (reference sequence). The chain's CDR3 is CASGLSAGVSYNEQFF. The CDR3 region has the DNA TGTGCCAGCGGTTTGTCGGCGGGAGTGTCCTACAATGAGCAGTTCTTC.

At least ten counts were recorded for this clonotype. This chain uses TRBV10-3 with TRBJ2-7; a weak D match, TRBD2 (6 bases). The CDR3 is 16 amino acids. Germline CDR1 and CDR2: ENHRY and SYGVKD. The V end was cut by 6 bases, the J end by 6 bases, with 24 bases between. The CDR3 region has the DNA TGTGCCATCAGCCTAAGTGGTAGCGGTAGCCCCAGCGAGCAGTACTTC. Its translation: CAISLSGSGSPSEQYF.

V and J are TRBV5-4 and TRBJ2-7; 9 bases line up with TRBD2. V was pared by 5 bases and J by 3 bases, with 6 bases of the junction left unmatched. The CDR3 has 14 amino acids. Germline loops: CDR1 SGHNT, CDR2 YYREEE (reference sequence). In DNA, the CDR3 is TGTGCCAGCAGTCCTAGCGGGACTCGCTACGAGCAGTACTTC. This encodes CASSPSGTRYEQYF.

This clonotype was seen at least ten times. The chain employs TRBV7-9 and TRBJ2-5; TRBD1 agrees at 8 bases. Germline V gene data show CDR1 as SEHNR and CDR2 as FQNEAQ (reference sequence). Trimming took 7 bases from V and 5 from J; bases not matched to a gene: 9. The CDR3 is made up of 14 amino acids. CDR3 in DNA: TGTGCCAGCATCCTCCCGACAGGGGAGGAGACCCAGTACTTC. It yields the protein CASILPTGEETQYF.

This clonotype was picked up many times. The chain recombines TRBV5-8 with TRBJ2-3; 8 nucleotides align to TRBD1. This CDR3 comprises 12 residues. CDR1 is SGHTS and CDR2 is YDEGEE in the germline V gene. Trimming took 0 bases from V and 13 from J; bases not matched to a gene: 4. CDR3 bases: TGTGCCAGCAGCTTGGCCCGACAGGGGAAGTATTTT. Protein product: CASSLARQGKYF. Full variable domain (outside the CDR3, taken from reference TRBV5-8 and TRBJ2-3): EAGVTQSPTHLIKTRGQQATLRCSPISGHTSVYWYQQALGLGLQFLLWYDEGEERNRGNFPPRFSGRQFPNYSSELNVNALELEDSALYLCASSLARQGKYFGPGTRLTVL.

Many counts were recorded for this clonotype. The chain has TRBV30 and TRBJ1-2; the D gene is possibly TRBD1 (5 bases). This CDR3 is 14 amino acids long. The germline V gene has CDR1 GTSNPN and CDR2 SVGIG (reference sequence). The ends were cut back, 5 bases at V and 7 bases at J, with 20 bases in the middle. The DNA for the CDR3 is TGTGCCTGGGGCACGGAGGGGAAACTGCGTGGCTACACCTTC. Translating it yields CAWGTEGKLRGYTF. The full variable domain, in which reference TRBV30 and TRBJ1-2 provide the parts outside the CDR3, is SQTIHQWPATLVQPVGSPLSLECTVEGTSNPNLYWYRQAAGRGLQLLFYSVGIGQISSEVPQNLSASRPQDRQFILSSKKLLLSDSGFYLCAWGTEGKLRGYTFGSGTRLTVV.

The sample holds a few counts of this clonotype. The V call is TRBV4-1, the J call TRBJ2-5; 12 nucleotides match TRBD2. This CDR3 has 16 amino acids. V shed 6 bases and J 2 bases; nucleotides not matched to a gene: 7. CDR1 and CDR2 (germline): MGHRA, YSYEKL. The CDR3 region is CASRLTSGGPQETQYF. DNA of the CDR3: TGCGCCAGCAGGCTGACTAGCGGGGGACCACAAGAGACCCAGTACTTC.

This clonotype was observed many times. The chain joins TRBV6-5 to TRBJ1-3; D unclear. Trimming shortened V by 6 bases and J by 3 bases, and 15 bases separated the two germline ends. This CDR3 comprises 15 residues. Per germline, CDR1 MNHEY and CDR2 SVGAGI. CDR3 region: CASSETLAGGNTIYF. CDR3 coding DNA: TGTGCCAGCAGCGAAACCCTAGCTGGTGGAAACACCATATATTTT.

Comments on this clonotype: At one boundary the junction diverges from the germline segment, which might be a read error. The J gene is TRBJ1-4, the V gene TRBV7-3; TRBD1 matches at 7 bases. There are 15 residues in the CDR3. Germline-derived CDR1 and CDR2 are SGHTA and FQGTGA. CDR3: CASSSTGARNEKLLF. Written as DNA, the CDR3 is TGTGCCAGCAGCTCCACAGGGGCCCGTAATGAAAAACTGCTTTTT.

On this clonotype: With a much larger clone just one base away, this may be a read error. The chain joins TRBV11-2 to TRBJ2-1; 7 bases are shared with TRBD1. Looked up from germline, CDR1 is SGHAT and CDR2 is FQNNGV. CDR3 length: 14 residues. The CDR3 DNA follows: TGTGCCTGCAGCTTAGGGACAGCGTACAATGAGCAGTTCTTC. This gives the protein CACSLGTAYNEQFF.

This chain joins TRBV19 and TRBJ1-5, with no clear D. V shed 1 base and J shed 7 bases, with 11 bases lying between them. CDR1 LNHDA and CDR2 SQIVND come from the germline V gene (reference sequence). This CDR3 comprises 14 residues. This chain's CDR3 is CASSIVGCRQPQHF. The CDR3 DNA sequence: TGTGCCAGTAGTATAGTTGGTTGCCGGCAGCCCCAGCATTTT.

This clonotype was seen more than once but under ten times. The CDR3 DNA reads TGTGCCAGCAGTTTTATGTCTCGGGGAAATCAGCCCCAGCATTTT. Its protein is CASSFMSRGNQPQHF. This chain uses TRBV6-4 with TRBJ1-5; D uncertain. There are 15 residues in the CDR3. V gave up 5 bases and J gave up 4 bases, with 15 bases separating them. Germline V lookup: CDR1 MRHNA, CDR2 SNTAGT.

This clonotype has at least ten counts. This sequence joins TRBV20-1 and TRBJ1-5; D remains ambiguous. Germline CDR1 reads DFQATT; CDR2 reads SNEGSKA (reference sequence). This CDR3 spans 13 amino acids. Trimming left V 5 bases short and J 11 bases short, with 19 bases between. CDR3 amino acids: CSALHPVLLAQHF. CDR3 sequence (DNA): TGCAGTGCTCTCCACCCGGTGTTGTTGGCCCAGCATTTT.